This T cell receptor (beta chain) was profiled in a study of siplizumab effects on memory and regulatory T cells. Assayed TCR templates numbered 80,000 to 100,000 for each sample. The repertoire was sequenced with immunoSEQ multiplex PCR; TCRdb's copy has only in-frame clones and lacks some. The sample lists about 69,000 clones, approximately 89% occurring once. CDR3 length: 13 residues. V shed 4 bases and J 4 bases; nucleotides not matched to a gene: 3. Germline loops: CDR1 SGHDN, CDR2 FVKESK. This clonotype originated in a human donor in good health. Sequenced input: Tregs sorted from blood. The chain employs TRBV14 and TRBJ1-2, with 7 nucleotides matching TRBD1. CDR3 sequence reads: CASSLWTGYGYTF. The CDR3 nucleotides are TGTGCCAGCAGCCTGTGGACAGGCTATGGCTACACCTTC.